Listed here are 3 T cell receptor beta chains from one sample, sequenced in a study of blood T cell repertoires in COVID-19. Profiling relied on immunoSEQ multiplex PCR, and the TCRdb table lists in-frame clones only, not all of them. The sample carries nearly 300,000 clones, roughly 83% recorded once. The sequencing input was peripheral blood. These receptors were taken from a human donor with COVID-19, enrolled during active disease. The donor label of this sample is uncertain.

J is TRBJ2-1 and V is TRBV28, with D perhaps TRBD2 (7 bases). V gave up 10 bases and J gave up 4 bases, with 14 bases separating them. Germline CDR1 and CDR2: MDHEN and SYDVKM. The CDR3 extends over 13 amino acids. CDR3 in amino acids: CATEGGPYNEQFF. DNA for the CDR3: TGTGCCACCGAGGGGGGGCCTTACAATGAGCAGTTCTTC.

The J gene is TRBJ2-1, the V gene TRBV11-3; D is possibly TRBD1 (6 bases). CDR1 is SGHNT, CDR2 YENEEA, per germline. V lost 5 bases to trimming and J lost 1 base, with 6 bases between them. The CDR3 contains 13 residues. The CDR3 region is CASSQGSYNEQFF. The CDR3 coding sequence is TGTGCCAGCAGCCAGGGGTCCTACAATGAGCAGTTCTTC. The variable domain in full, completed from reference TRBV11-3 and TRBJ2-1, reads EAGVVQSPRYKIIEKKQPVAFWCNPISGHNTLYWYLQNLGQGPELLIRYENEEAVDDSQLPKDRFSAERLKGVDSTLKIQPAELGDSAVYLCASSQGSYNEQFFGPGTRLTVL.

V usage is TRBV19 and J usage is TRBJ1-1, with a possible D match to TRBD1 (6 bases). The V gene's germline CDR1 is LNHDA and CDR2 SQIVND (reference sequence). Trimming removed 5 bases at V and 7 bases at J, with 17 bases between. The CDR3 runs to 14 residues. The CDR3 coding sequence is TGTGCCAGTAGTCCAAACAGGGAATCGATTGAAGCTTTCTTT. Protein sequence: CASSPNRESIEAFF.